These 10 T cell receptor beta chains share one sample of origin, sequenced in a study of shared clonotypes between healthy human individuals. TCRdb's copy holds only in-frame clones and misses some; the assay was immunoSEQ multiplex PCR. The sample lists 1.5 million to 2.5 million clones, less than 95% occurring once. It was CD45RO-negative cells, positively selected for CCR7, that made up naive CD8 cells, with terminally differentiated effector memory CD45RA+ cells excluded. The material sequenced was naive CD8+ T cells sorted from blood. Every receptor here comes from a man aged 18 to 30 in good health.

The chain joins TRBV14 to TRBJ2-5; D possibly corresponds to TRBD2 (6 bases). Trimming removed 0 bases at V and 0 bases at J, with 11 bases between. The germline V gene has CDR1 SGHDN and CDR2 FVKESK. The CDR3 contains 16 residues. The CDR3 nucleotides are TGTGCCAGCAGCCAAGATTTAGCGGCTTACCAAGAGACCCAGTACTTC. Its translation is CASSQDLAAYQETQYF.

The gene calls are TRBV10-3 and TRBJ2-2; D possibly uses TRBD1 or TRBD2 (5 bases each). Germline CDR1 and CDR2: ENHRY and SYGVKD. V dropped 0 bases and J dropped 4 bases, with 12 bases sitting between them. This CDR3 has 16 residues. The DNA for the CDR3 is TGTGCCATCAGTGAGTCGGGGGACCAATCCACCGGGGAGCTGTTTTTT. It yields the protein CAISESGDQSTGELFF.

The rearrangement joins TRBV15 to TRBJ2-2; D is undetermined. V lost 3 bases to trimming and J lost 5 bases, with 10 bases between them. The CDR3 runs to 14 residues. Germline V lookup: CDR1 LNHNV, CDR2 YYDKDF (reference sequence). CDR3 sequence (DNA): TGTGCCACCAGCAGCGATCGACTGACCGGGGAGCTGTTTTTT. Translated: CATSSDRLTGELFF.

The chain combines TRBV27 with TRBJ2-7, with TRBD1 matching over 11 bases. Germline assignment: CDR1 MNHEY and CDR2 SMNVEV (reference sequence). CDR3 length equals 15 residues. Germline trimming cut 7 bases from V and 2 bases from J; bases unmatched to any gene: 7. In nucleotides, the CDR3 is TGTGCCAGCACGTGGACAGGGGGCAATGCCTACGAGCAGTACTTC. Protein sequence: CASTWTGGNAYEQYF.

This chain uses TRBV7-9 with TRBJ2-1; no clear D gene. The CDR3 spans 13 residues. Germline V lookup: CDR1 SEHNR, CDR2 FQNEAQ (reference sequence). Trimming stripped 4 bases from V and 6 bases from J, with 10 bases between. This chain's CDR3 is CASSSGPFNEQFF. The CDR3 DNA is TGTGCCAGCAGCTCCGGGCCTTTCAATGAGCAGTTCTTC.

This clone was recorded only once. The chain uses TRBV9 and TRBJ2-5, with TRBD1 identical over 9 bases. Germline CDR1 SGDLS, CDR2 YYNGEE. V lost 3 bases to trimming and J lost 10 bases; unmatched junction nucleotides: 1. This CDR3 is 11 amino acids long. CDR3 sequence reads: CASSGQGGQYF. For the CDR3, the DNA is TGTGCCAGCAGCGGACAGGGGGGCCAGTACTTC.

This clone appeared a single time. The gene calls are TRBV30 and TRBJ2-1; D might be TRBD2 (6 bases). This CDR3 is built from 14 residues. Germline loops: CDR1 GTSNPN, CDR2 SVGIG (reference sequence). V lost 1 base, J lost 8 bases, and 15 bases lay in between. The CDR3 bases are TGTGCCTGGAGTGGTCTAGCGAGAGACCATGAGCAGTTCTTC. As protein: CAWSGLARDHEQFF.

The CDR3 here is CASRTDRGLSYEQYF. CDR3 nucleotide sequence: TGTGCCAGCAGGACGGACAGGGGGTTATCCTACGAGCAGTACTTC. This rearrangement joins TRBV6-5 to TRBJ2-7, with TRBD1 matching over 10 bases. Germline trimming cut 6 bases from V and 1 base from J; bases unmatched to any gene: 6. Looked up from germline, CDR1 is MNHEY and CDR2 is SVGAGI. The CDR3 runs to 15 residues.

The chain has TRBV7-3 and TRBJ2-3; the D call may be TRBD1 or TRBD2 (5 bases each). Germline assignment: CDR1 SGHTA and CDR2 FQGTGA. The CDR3 runs 15 residues. The V end lost 5 bases, the J end lost 4 bases, and 16 bases lay between the germline ends. DNA of the CDR3: TGTGCCAGCAGCGCTACCGGGGCGGTAGCAGATACGCAGTATTTT. Translated, it gives CASSATGAVADTQYF. Looking up the rest from reference TRBV7-3 and TRBJ2-3 gives the full variable domain: GAGVSQTPSNKVTEKGKYVELRCDPISGHTALYWYRQSLGQGPEFLIYFQGTGAADDSGLPNDRFFAVRPEGSVSTLKIQRTERGDSAVYLCASSATGAVADTQYFGPGTRLTVL.

This clone was detected only once. This chain connects TRBV27 to TRBJ2-1; D is unresolved. There are 19 residues in the CDR3. The germline V gene has CDR1 MNHEY and CDR2 SMNVEV (reference sequence). Trimming stripped 4 bases from V and 0 bases from J, with 22 bases between. CDR3: CASSSLAVTYLSSYNEQFF. DNA for the CDR3: TGTGCCAGCAGTTCCCTGGCGGTGACCTACCTCAGCTCCTACAATGAGCAGTTCTTC.